A single sample is the source of the 28 T cell receptor beta chains below, sequenced in a study of T-cell reconstitution after alpha-beta-depleted transplantation in children. It was with unique molecular identifiers that the TCRbeta library was prepared. TCRdb passed the PCR reads through MiXCR, listing each CDR3 protein once. Of hundreds of thousands of distinct CDR3 sequences in the sample, 6.5% to 9% were seen once. The specimen was PBMCs, mostly from graft donor cells, collected 180 days after TCRalphabeta/CD19-depleted stem cell transplant. These TCRs come from a male patient younger than 18 who had a stem cell transplant for acute lymphoblastic leukemia, so the T cells may come from the graft donor.

Concerning this clonotype itself: Being one base from a much bigger clone, this may be a read error. CDR3 sequence: CCARDSHGNQPQHF. For the CDR3, the DNA is TGCTGTGCCCGGGACAGCCACGGGAATCAGCCCCAGCATTTT. The chain joins TRBV20-1 to TRBJ1-5; 7 bases agree with TRBD1. Germline V gives CDR1 DFQATT, CDR2 SNEGSKA (reference sequence). The CDR3 runs to 14 residues.

This clonotype came up many times. The rearrangement uses TRBV10-3 and TRBJ2-3; 8 bases line up with TRBD2. The CDR3 spans 13 residues. V gave up 11 bases and J gave up 1 base; unmatched junction bases: 5. Looked up from germline, CDR1 is ENHRY and CDR2 is SYGVKD. CDR3 sequence reads: CALKAGGTDTQYF. The CDR3 DNA sequence: TGTGCCTTAAAAGCGGGAGGCACAGATACGCAGTATTTT.

Many counts were recorded for this clonotype. The rearrangement joins TRBV7-9 to TRBJ1-1; D unresolved. V gave up 2 bases and J gave up 6 bases, with 4 bases separating them. The CDR3 extends over 11 amino acids. Germline CDR1 and CDR2: SEHNR and FQNEAQ (reference sequence). As DNA, the CDR3 is TGTGCCAGCAGCTTAATGGCTGAAGCTTTCTTT. Its translation: CASSLMAEAFF.

This clonotype was picked up many times. The chain links TRBV18 to TRBJ2-3; D not resolved. CDR1 is KGHSH, CDR2 LQKENI, per germline. V shed 1 base and J shed 6 bases, with 2 bases lying between them. CDR3 length: 11 amino acids. The CDR3: CASSPLDTQYF. As DNA, the CDR3 is TGTGCCAGCTCACCACTCGATACGCAGTATTTT.

This clonotype was counted many times. The chain employs TRBV28 and TRBJ2-7; weak D call: TRBD2 (5 bases). Germline V gene sequence: CDR1 MDHEN, CDR2 SYDVKM. This CDR3 comprises 11 residues. Trimming left V 6 bases short and J 3 bases short, with 6 bases between. Here the CDR3 DNA reads TGTGCCAGCAGACGGGACTACGAGCAGTACTTC. Its protein product is CASRRDYEQYF.

This clonotype was seen many times. The chain couples TRBV20-1 to TRBJ2-7; 8 bases are shared with TRBD2. This CDR3 comprises 14 residues. The V gene's germline CDR1 is DFQATT and CDR2 SNEGSKA (reference sequence). The ends lost 6 bases at V and 0 bases at J; junction bases unmatched: 7. The CDR3 DNA follows: TGCAGTGCCCTACTAGCGGAAAGCTCCTACGAGCAGTACTTC. Encoded protein: CSALLAESSYEQYF.

This sequence joins TRBV12-3 or TRBV12-4 and TRBJ1-6; possible D gene TRBD1, 5 bases. Trimming pared 3 bases from V and 10 bases from J, leaving 16 bases between. CDR3 length: 15 residues. CDR3 DNA: TGTGCCAGCAGTTTCTCCAGGGTCCCTTGGTCACCCCTCCACTTT. Amino acids: CASSFSRVPWSPLHF.

In this sample, this clonotype turned up many times. The chain is built from TRBV27 and TRBJ1-5; TRBD1 might be the D (5 bases). This CDR3 has 15 residues. Per germline, CDR1 MNHEY and CDR2 SMNVEV (reference sequence). Between the trimmed V and J ends, which lost 4 bases and 5 bases, there was a span of 15 bases. The CDR3 loop is CASSSQGRLDQPQHF. The CDR3 bases are TGTGCCAGCAGTTCCCAGGGCAGGTTGGATCAGCCCCAGCATTTT.

At least ten counts were recorded for this clonotype. The rearrangement uses TRBV21-1 and TRBJ2-1; the table's D call TRBD1 went unverified against the DNA. TRBV21-1 is reported as a pseudogene. The CDR3 loop spans 19 amino acids. The CDR3 DNA follows: TGTGCCAGCAGCACCCGTGCTGACAGGGACTTTCGCTCCTACAATGAGCAGTTCTTC. Translation gives CASSTRADRDFRSYNEQFF.

This clonotype has at least ten counts. V and J are TRBV28 and TRBJ2-5; no clear D. V lost 5 bases to trimming and J lost 5 bases, with 15 bases between them. Germline CDR1 MDHEN, CDR2 SYDVKM. The CDR3 extends over 14 amino acids. Here the CDR3 reads CASSPNNNGETQYF. The CDR3 bases are TGTGCCAGCAGTCCCAACAACAACGGGGAGACCCAGTACTTC.

This clonotype was found many times. CDR3 loop: CSARKGGGRNEQYF. The CDR3 DNA sequence: TGCAGTGCTAGGAAAGGGGGGGGTAGGAACGAGCAGTACTTC. The chain links TRBV20-1 to TRBJ2-7; possible D gene TRBD2, 7 bases. This CDR3 is built from 14 residues. The germline gives CDR1 DFQATT, CDR2 SNEGSKA (reference sequence). The ends were cut back, 3 bases at V and 5 bases at J, with 17 bases in the middle.

The chain is built from TRBV29-1 and TRBJ1-1; D is unclear. Germline V gene sequence: CDR1 SQVTM, CDR2 ANQGSEA. The ends were cut back, 3 bases at V and 0 bases at J, with 11 bases in the middle. The CDR3 has 14 amino acids. In nucleotides, the CDR3 is TGCAGCGTTGAGGGGAGGAAAATGAACACTGAAGCTTTCTTT. This encodes CSVEGRKMNTEAFF.

This clonotype was found many times. The V gene is TRBV12-3 or TRBV12-4, the J gene TRBJ2-2; perhaps TRBD1 as D (6 bases). The CDR3 contains 16 residues. V lost 5 bases and J lost 3, with 16 bases in between. The CDR3: CASSPPGRGDTGELFF. The CDR3 coding sequence is TGTGCCAGCAGTCCCCCTGGCAGGGGTGACACCGGGGAGCTGTTTTTT.

This clonotype was recorded at least ten times. The chain recombines TRBV19 with TRBJ2-4, with 9 nucleotides matching TRBD1. This CDR3 spans 16 amino acids. V lost 4 bases and J lost 3; bases outside the gene matches: 7. The germline gives CDR1 LNHDA, CDR2 SQIVND (reference sequence). CDR3 residues: CASSTRDRVIKNIQYF. The CDR3 DNA reads as TGTGCCAGTAGTACTCGGGACAGGGTTATCAAAAACATTCAGTACTTC.

This clonotype showed up many times. The V gene is TRBV11-2, the J gene TRBJ2-7, with TRBD1 matching 8 bases. This CDR3 has 15 residues. V lost 5 bases and J lost 0; bases outside the gene matches: 6. The V gene's germline CDR1 is SGHAT and CDR2 FQNNGV. CDR3 nucleotide sequence: TGTGCCAGCAGCCGCTCGGGACAGGACTCCTACGAGCAGTACTTC. Translated, it gives CASSRSGQDSYEQYF.

Only a few counts were recorded for this clonotype. The chain recombines TRBV20-1 with TRBJ2-4; D not resolved. Trimming cost V 1 base and J 2 bases, with 6 bases left between them. Germline CDR1 is DFQATT and CDR2 is SNEGSKA (reference sequence). CDR3 length: 13 amino acids. CDR3 loop: CSARGLSKNIQYF. For the CDR3, the DNA is TGCAGTGCTAGAGGGCTCTCCAAAAACATTCAGTACTTC.

This clonotype appeared many times. V is TRBV7-3 and J is TRBJ2-6; TRBD1 matches 7 bases. V lost 5 bases to trimming and J lost 0 bases; unmatched junction nucleotides: 4. The CDR3 has 16 residues. Germline values: CDR1 SGHTA, CDR2 FQGTGA. The CDR3 loop is CASSTHRGSGANVLTF. The CDR3 nucleotides are TGTGCCAGCAGCACTCACAGGGGCTCTGGGGCCAACGTCCTGACTTTC.

This clonotype occurred a few times. Being one base from a much bigger clone, this may be a read error. The chain is built from TRBV12-3 or TRBV12-4 and TRBJ2-7; no reliable D call. This CDR3 contains 15 residues. The CDR3 region is CASSFSRIGWSEHYF. The CDR3 nucleotides are TGTGCCAGCAGTTTCTCGCGGATAGGGTGGAGCGAGCATTACTTC.

Many counts were recorded for this clonotype. The chain recombines TRBV29-1 with TRBJ2-1; 8 bases line up with TRBD2. This CDR3 has 14 amino acids. Unmatched junction bases numbered 11, after V lost 6 bases and J lost 7 bases. Looked up from germline, CDR1 is SQVTM and CDR2 is ANQGSEA. The CDR3 sequence is CSVLSGDGNNEQFF. The CDR3 DNA reads as TGCAGCGTCCTTAGCGGGGACGGGAATAATGAGCAGTTCTTC.

This clonotype came up many times. The V and J genes are TRBV20-1 and TRBJ1-6; 11 bases are shared with TRBD1. This CDR3 comprises 15 residues. CDR1 is DFQATT and CDR2 is SNEGSKA in the germline V gene (reference sequence). The ends lost 6 bases at V and 10 bases at J; junction bases unmatched: 11. The CDR3 reads CSAARDRGTASPLHF. In nucleotides, the CDR3 is TGCAGTGCCGCTCGGGACAGGGGGACAGCATCACCCCTCCACTTT.

This clonotype was counted at least ten times. J is TRBJ1-6 and V is TRBV12-3 or TRBV12-4; TRBD1 aligns across 9 bases. After removal of 3 bases from V and 7 bases from J, the junction contained 4 bases not matched to a gene. The CDR3 is 15 amino acids. The CDR3 loop is CASSLETGGNSPLHF. CDR3 sequence (DNA): TGTGCCAGCAGTTTGGAGACAGGGGGAAATTCACCCCTCCACTTT.

The table lists this clonotype with many counts. The J gene is TRBJ1-1, the V gene TRBV7-8; D is ambiguous. The germline V gene has CDR1 SGHVS and CDR2 FQNEAQ. The germline V and J ends were trimmed by 4 bases and 9 bases, with 12 bases remaining between them. This CDR3 is built from 12 residues. The CDR3 sequence is CASSSREGKAFF. DNA of the CDR3: TGTGCCAGCAGCTCCCGGGAGGGTAAAGCTTTCTTT.

Ten or more counts support this clonotype. This rearrangement joins TRBV7-2 to TRBJ1-1; 8 nucleotides align to TRBD1. CDR1 is SGHTA and CDR2 is FQGNSA in the germline V gene. The CDR3 extends over 15 amino acids. The V and J ends lost 2 bases and 6 bases, in that order; junction bases with no gene match: 8. Here the CDR3 DNA reads TGTGCCAGCAGCTTAAGGACAGGGTTAAGAGCTGAAGCTTTCTTT. Protein sequence: CASSLRTGLRAEAFF. Drawing the rest from reference TRBV7-2 and TRBJ1-1, the complete variable domain is GAGVSQSPSNKVTEKGKDVELRCDPISGHTALYWYRQSLGQGLEFLIYFQGNSAPDKSGLPSDRFSAERTGGSVSTLTIQRTQQEDSAVYLCASSLRTGLRAEAFFGQGTRLTVV.

This clonotype was seen repeatedly, ten times or more. The DNA of the CDR3 is TGTGCCAGCAGTTACTTCCTAGCGGGAAGGCAGTTCTTC. Its translation: CASSYFLAGRQFF. The rearrangement links TRBV6-5 to TRBJ2-1, with TRBD2 matching over 9 bases. CDR1 and CDR2 (germline): MNHEY, SVGAGI. CDR3 length: 13 residues. V shed 1 base, J shed 12 bases, and the junction held 4 bases outside the gene matches.

This clonotype was counted ten times or more. The CDR3 sequence: CASSYGAFGNTIYF. CDR3 nucleotide sequence: TGTGCCAGCAGTTACGGGGCTTTTGGAAACACCATATATTTT. V is TRBV6-5 and J is TRBJ1-3, with TRBD1 as a possible D gene (5 bases). V was pared by 2 bases and J by 3 bases, with 8 bases between. The CDR3 is made up of 14 amino acids. Germline V CDR1 and CDR2: MNHEY, SVGAGI.

This clonotype was picked up many times. V and J are TRBV27 and TRBJ1-6, with D possibly matching TRBD1 (5 bases). Deletions cut 9 bases from V and 4 bases from J, with 13 bases between. There are 14 residues in the CDR3. Germline V gene data show CDR1 as MNHEY and CDR2 as SMNVEV (reference sequence). CDR3 residues: CASRGGEYNSPLHF. For the CDR3, the DNA is TGTGCCAGTAGGGGTGGGGAGTATAATTCACCCCTCCACTTT.

A few counts support this clonotype. The J gene is TRBJ2-7, the V gene TRBV3-1, with D hard to call. Trimming shortened V by 2 bases and J by 3 bases, and 8 bases separated the two germline ends. This CDR3 spans 13 amino acids. Germline CDR1 LGHDT, CDR2 YNNKEL (reference sequence). The CDR3 sequence: CASSQTNYYEQYF. The CDR3, as DNA: TGTGCCAGCAGCCAAACTAACTACTACGAGCAGTACTTC.

This clonotype was detected ten times or more. The chain employs TRBV13 and TRBJ2-1; D may match TRBD1 or TRBD2 (5 bases each). Per germline, CDR1 PRHDT and CDR2 FYEKMQ (reference sequence). Trimming removed 2 bases from V and 5 bases from J, with 25 bases in between. The length of the CDR3 is 19 residues. CDR3 loop: CASSLSTSSEGRRNNEQFF. The CDR3 nucleotides are TGTGCCAGCAGCTTAAGTACTTCAAGTGAGGGACGGCGGAACAATGAGCAGTTCTTC.